The TCR beta chain described here comes from a study of blood T cell repertoires in COVID-19. Overall study: There were acute and convalescent COVID-19 samples, and they came from the United States, Italy and Spain. T cells, B-cell-depleted T cells, or PBMCs supplied cDNA or gDNA.

With V trimmed by 4 bases and J by 2 bases, 3 bases remained unmatched. The CDR3 is 14 residues long. CDR1 SGHRS and CDR2 YFSETQ come from the germline V gene. As originally analysed: Estimated nucleated cell counts came from reference gene primer amplification. Repertoires were generated with immunoSEQ multiplex PCR, while TCRdb's copy carries only in-frame clones and drops some. V, J and clone size are taken as reported in that table, and D and trimming were inferred from the DNA itself. This table has over 45,000 clones, around 82% appearing once. The chain is built from TRBV5-1 and TRBJ1-2; 9 nucleotides align to TRBD1. Specimen: peripheral blood. This TCR was recovered from a man in his forties with acute or convalescent COVID-19. CDR3 protein: CASSDGQGNYGYTF. The CDR3 coding sequence is TGCGCCAGCAGCGATGGACAGGGGAACTATGGCTACACCTTC.